The entry below gives a single T cell receptor (beta chain) sequence along with its context. The antigen it binds to is not known. Per-nucleotide qualities are absent, and no much larger clonotype sits a single base away. The intended sense of this specimen's treatment or condition label: live attenuated yellow fever vaccine strain. At each blood-draw timepoint, two biological replicates of bulk PBMCs were obtained. A standard Ficoll-Paque protocol was used to isolate PBMCs from peripheral blood. TriZol was used to extract RNA from bulk PBMCs, from CD4 and CD8 fractions, and from dextramer-positive and dextramer-negative fractions. This sample is part of a study of T cells after yellow fever vaccination (dated by TCRdb to the late 2010s). Notes on the research overall: The SMART-Seq v4 Ultra Low Input RNA kit was used to prepare libraries from fractions with low cell numbers. To follow T-cell clones before and after both primary and booster YFV17D yellow fever vaccination, bulk TCR alpha and beta repertoires underwent longitudinal sequencing. Two healthy male donors, one aged 18 to 30 and one aged 30 to 39 years, were included in the cohort. Bulk PBMC replicates and cell subsets were isolated from blood drawn at multiple timepoints before and after both primary and secondary immunization. Overall results and qualifications from the work: Compared with the primary T-cell response, the secondary T-cell response was faster but weaker, reaching its peak on day 5 rather than on day 15. Computational filtering was required because FACS-sorted repertoires could contain abundant contaminating clonotypes from the bulk population. Because only two donors were included in the study, the extent to which the findings can be generalized is limited. After the booster, most clones that had expanded after primary vaccination were detected again (about 97% of CD4 and around nine tenths of CD8), suggesting broad maintenance of memory. A small fraction of clonotypes showed up in both the CD4 and CD8 compartments, probably as a result of convergent recombination.

TCR cDNA was synthesized by 5'RACE template switching, through which a universal primer site and unique molecular identifiers were introduced. Priming for cDNA synthesis came from both the TCR alpha and TCR beta constant segments. Library amplification involved two PCR steps, and the second step added sample barcodes and sequencing adapters. Sequencing of libraries was performed on Illumina HiSeq 2500 (2x100 bp) or NovaSeq (2x150 bp). The paper's data handling went like this. Reads were demultiplexed and collapsed into UMI consensus sequences with MIGEC, and V(D)J alignment was performed with MiXCR. Vaccine-responding clonotypes were identified with edgeR using replicate PBMC samples, with FDR below 0.01 and a log2 fold change above 5 up to day 15 being required. Each bulk clonotype received a CD4 or CD8 identity based on whether the sequenced CD4 or CD8 repertoire contained that clonotype at higher abundance. TCRdb reprocessing: public reads trimmed at Q25 with fastp, clones called with MiXCR, in-frame beta chains kept. CDR3 protein duplicates are merged, each entry listing the most common genes and DNA. TCRdb's processing, not the study's, gives the V and J calls here. This sample comprises around 610,000 distinct CDR3 sequences, 13% of them detected only once. The ten largest clones take up about an eighth of the sample.

In the germline V gene, CDR1 corresponds to MNHEY and CDR2 to SVGEGT. Counted from cysteine to phenylalanine, this CDR3 has 18 amino acids. Only the CDR3 DNA is retained, 54 bases long and in frame from the first base. Trimming takes 5 bases from V and 0 bases from J, and the germline ends sit 19 bases apart. The origin of this receptor is a man in his thirties or forties who received the YFV17D yellow fever vaccine. This receptor chain uses TRBV6-2 or TRBV6-3 and TRBJ2-2, with TRBD2 as a weak D call on 5 bases. Sequencing was performed on PBMCs, taken on the day of the yellow fever booster vaccination. The bases are TGTGCCAGCAGTGGAGGAGGAGACGTCTCCGCGAACACCGGGGAGCTGTTTTTT. This translates into CASSGGGDVSANTGELFF.